This record looks at one T cell receptor beta chain sequence and its context. Its antigen specificity is not known. Base-call qualities are not available, and no considerably larger clone is one nucleotide away. Stable Graves' hyperthyroidism was defined as no progression to ophthalmopathy during 18 months of follow-up. Hyperthyroidism patients were newly diagnosed, with disease duration under 2 months, and aged 18 to 65 years. Any patient with an uncontrolled infection, another autoimmune disease, pregnancy or lactation was excluded. Diagnoses relied on clinical symptoms, serum thyroxine and TRAb, thyroid ultrasound and orbital computed tomography. PBMCs were isolated from approximately 10 ml of fresh peripheral blood by Ficoll-Paque density gradient centrifugation. Total RNA was extracted with Trizol reagent, and quality was checked on an Agilent 2100 Bioanalyzer. Reading the germline V gene (reference sequence) gives CDR1 MNHNY and CDR2 SVGAGI. The CDR3 contains 15 residues, cysteine and phenylalanine counted. Only the CDR3 part of the read is kept: 45 bases, read in frame from the first base. The junction shows trimming of 6 bases on V and 1 base on J, and the gene matches do not reach 9 bases of it.

The source of the sample is a study of T cells in Graves' hyperthyroidism and ophthalmopathy (dated by TCRdb to the late 2010s). About the full investigation: Peripheral blood was collected at initial diagnosis, before any treatment. To identify TCR V-J signatures that set the groups apart, the researchers used a discovery cohort of about a hundred patients, made up of approximately 43 with Graves' ophthalmopathy and approximately 57 with stable Graves' hyperthyroidism. Prospective prediction of ophthalmopathy was tested in an independent validation cohort consisting of roughly 20 hyperthyroidism patients and 17 patients who later progressed to ophthalmopathy. The 100 discovery patients were randomly split 7:3 into training and test sets. After blood sampling, hyperthyroidism patients were treated with methimazole at a starting dose of 30 mg daily, and ophthalmopathy patients were treated with high-dose intravenous methylprednisolone. According to the paper, TCR Vbeta CDR3 sequencing was carried out on 135 peripheral blood samples, which came from over 40 ophthalmopathy, approximately 72 hyperthyroidism and some 17 progressor patients. The study also compared thyroid tissue and blood T-cell repertoires from 5 to 7 Graves' hyperthyroidism patients.

Amplification of TCR beta CDR3 regions was carried out from RNA transcripts. A first-round RT-PCR of the TCR CDR3 used the HTBI primer set with the Qiagen OneStep RT-PCR kit. The libraries were constructed in a second round of multiplex PCR and then size-selected and purified. Sequencing of the libraries was done on an Illumina HiSeq2000 using paired-end 100 bp reads. From the authors' description of their analysis: SOAPnuke was used to process the raw data, with reads discarded if the reads contained adapters or uncalled bases, had a mean Phred below 15, or lacked an exact constant-primer or identifier match. COPE v1.2.5 was used to merge high-quality paired reads, and clonotypes were defined as unique nucleotide sequences. MiTCR v1.1 was used to align clonotypes to the IMGT TRBV, TRBD and TRBJ reference segments. The analysis included only V-J combinations with a frequency above 0.0001, which together covered approximately 99% of the repertoires. The TCS score was defined as F50 (clonal expansion) divided by E x V (chaos), with BLOSUM62-based TCRdist calculated between CDR3 peptides within each V-J. Welch's t-statistics and random forest reduced roughly 500 V-J features to 10 to 15, which were used in a naive Bayes classifier (R e1071). The Morisita-Horn index was used to measure how similar the thyroid and blood repertoires were. TCRdb reran the public reads through fastp at Q25 and MiXCR, keeping productive beta chains. CDR3 protein duplicates are merged, each entry listing the most common genes and DNA. Clone size and V and J calls follow TCRdb, not the original study. The sample contains roughly 710,000 distinct CDR3 sequences, 35% of them found a single time. Clones ranked in the top ten supply about a third of the sample.

What the work shows at the level of the full study, not this receptor alone: During validation, the model predicted progression to ophthalmopathy a median of approximately six months ahead of onset, with almost 71% sensitivity and 72% to 80% specificity. A model built on a 13 V-J signature distinguished ophthalmopathy from stable hyperthyroidism, reaching 85% to 90% sensitivity and around 81% specificity in cross-validation and 80%/75% in testing. No statistical method was used to set the sample size in advance, and investigators knew the group allocation. Most expanded thyroid clonotypes (frequency above 0.001) were also detected in blood, a finding suggesting that blood repertoires may reflect thyroid immune responses.

The material sequenced was blood. The chain uses TRBV6-6 and TRBJ2-7; the junction holds 7 bases that match TRBD1. The sequence came from a middle-aged woman with Graves' hyperthyroidism. The CDR3 in this case is CASRPRKQGSYEQYF. The nucleotide sequence reads as follows: TGTGCCAGCAGACCCAGGAAACAGGGGTCCTACGAGCAGTACTTC.